This T cell receptor (beta chain) was sequenced during a study of technical replicates of blood from a handful of donors. The protocol was immunoSEQ multiplex PCR, while the TCRdb copy is restricted to in-frame clones and leaves out a portion. The table lists about 100,000 clones, about 94% of them singletons. The V gene end was trimmed by 4 bases and the J gene end by 6 bases; junction bases not matched to a gene: 9. Per germline, CDR1 SGDLS and CDR2 YYNGEE. The CDR3 runs 14 residues. V gene TRBV9 combines with J gene TRBJ1-2; 7 bases agree with TRBD1. This clonotype was obtained from a human donor in good health. Input material: T cells isolated from PBMCs. As DNA, the CDR3 is TGTGCCAGCAGCCCGAACCTCCAGGGGGATGGCTACACCTTC. Its translation: CASSPNLQGDGYTF. Variable domain in full (rest from reference TRBV9 and TRBJ1-2): DSGVTQTPKHLITATGQRVTLRCSPRSGDLSVYWYQQSLDQGLQFLIQYYNGEERAKGNILERFSAQQFPDLHSELNLSSLELGDSALYFCASSPNLQGDGYTFGSGTRLTVV.